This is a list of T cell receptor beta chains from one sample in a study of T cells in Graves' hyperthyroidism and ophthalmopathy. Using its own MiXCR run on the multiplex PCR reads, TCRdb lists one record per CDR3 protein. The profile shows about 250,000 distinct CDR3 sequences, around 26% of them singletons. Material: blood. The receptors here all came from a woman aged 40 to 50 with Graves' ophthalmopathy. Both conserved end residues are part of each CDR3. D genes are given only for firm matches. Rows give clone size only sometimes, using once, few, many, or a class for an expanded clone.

TGCAGTGTACGAGTCCCTAACACTGAAGCTTTCTTT CSVRVPNTEAFF NA TRBV20-1 many TRBJ1-1 12
TGTGCCAGCAGTTCACAGGGCGCCGGGGAGCTGTTTTTT CASSSQGAGELFF NA TRBV6-5 many TRBJ2-2 13
TGTGCCAGCAGCTTTGGGACCGAAGGAAACACCATATATTTT CASSFGTEGNTIYF NA TRBV7-2 NA TRBJ1-3 14
TGCAGTGCCCTTAGCGGACCCACTTCCTACGAGCAGTACTTC CSALSGPTSYEQYF NA TRBV20-1 many TRBJ2-7 14
TGTGCTAGTGGTCCCTCCGGGACAGGGGGCAATCAGCCCCAGCATTTT CASGPSGTGGNQPQHF TRBD1 TRBV12-5 NA TRBJ1-5 16
TGTGCCTGCAGTAGTAACCCAAACTATGGCTACACCTTC CACSSNPNYGYTF NA TRBV2 NA TRBJ1-2 13
TGTGCCAGCAGTAGGCGGGAGGGCCTAGCCGGGGAGCTGTTTTTT CASSRREGLAGELFF TRBD2 TRBV6-1 NA TRBJ2-2 15
TGTGCCAGCAGCCCCGCCGGTTGGGTCCAGTCTCAGCATTTT CASSPAGWVQSQHF NA TRBV28 many TRBJ1-5 14
TGTGCCAGCAGCTCTGTGGGGAACACTGAAGCTTTCTTC CASSSVGNTEAFF NA TRBV27 NA TRBJ1-1 13
TGCGCCAGCAGCTTGGGGACAGCTTCCTCCTACGAGCAGTACTTC CASSLGTASSYEQYF NA TRBV5-1 many TRBJ2-7 15
TGTGCCAGCAGCCCCCCTGAGAAGAACACTGAAGCTTTCTTT CASSPPEKNTEAFF NA TRBV11-2 many TRBJ1-1 14
TGCAGCGGCGGGACAGGGACCAACGAGCAGTACTTC CSGGTGTNEQYF TRBD1 TRBV29-1 many TRBJ2-7 12
TGCGCCAGCAGCCATGGGACAGGGTATGGCTACACCTTC CASSHGTGYGYTF TRBD1 TRBV5-1 many TRBJ1-2 13
TGCAGCGCCCTGGGGGACAGGTTCTCTGGAAACACCATATATTTT CSALGDRFSGNTIYF TRBD1 TRBV29-1 many TRBJ1-3 15
TGTGCCAGTAACAAGGCCGGGACAGTCTCCTACGAGCAGTACTTC CASNKAGTVSYEQYF TRBD1 TRBV6-1 NA TRBJ2-7 15
TGTGCCAGCAGCTTAGCTACGGGGCAGCCCCAGCATTTT CASSLATGQPQHF NA TRBV7-9 NA TRBJ1-5 13
TGTGCCAGCAGCTTATACGTCAGGGAATCTGGCTACACCTTC CASSLYVRESGYTF NA TRBV7-8 NA TRBJ1-2 14
TGTGCCAGCAGTCCCCGGACAGGGGCTAATTCACCCCTCCACTTT CASSPRTGANSPLHF TRBD1 TRBV6-1 many TRBJ1-6 15
TGTGCCAGCAGCGCAAGACCCGACAGGGGAGCGGGGACTGAAGCTTTCTTT CASSARPDRGAGTEAFF TRBD1 TRBV4-2 few TRBJ1-1 17
TGTGCCACCAGCAGAGAGATGAGCTGGCAGGGACCTTCCGAGCAGTACTTC CATSREMSWQGPSEQYF NA TRBV15 many TRBJ2-7 17
TGTGCCAGTAGAACTACCGGGTATAGCAATCAGCCCCAGCATTTT CASRTTGYSNQPQHF NA TRBV19 many TRBJ1-5 15
TGTGCCAGCAGAATAGGACTAGCGGGATTCTTAAGCGAGCAGTACTTC CASRIGLAGFLSEQYF TRBD2 TRBV2 many TRBJ2-7 16
TGTGCCAGCAGTGAATACCAGCCCCAGCATTTT CASSEYQPQHF NA TRBV6-1 NA TRBJ1-5 11
TGTGCCAGCAGTTTAAGGGATCGGGAGACCCAGTACTTC CASSLRDRETQYF NA TRBV6-2/TRBV6-3 few TRBJ2-5 13
TGTGCCACCAGCTTTAAAACAGGGAGTACGGACCAAGAGACCCAGTACTTC CATSFKTGSTDQETQYF NA TRBV15 many TRBJ2-5 17
TGTGCCAGCAGTTACACCTGGACAGGGAACTACGAGCAGTACTTC CASSYTWTGNYEQYF TRBD1 TRBV6-2/TRBV6-3 NA TRBJ2-7 15
TGTGCCAGCAGTACCGGGACAGGGGTAGGTCAGCCCCAGCATTTT CASSTGTGVGQPQHF TRBD1 TRBV6-1 NA TRBJ1-5 15
TGTGCCAGCAGCTTCTCCCCGGGACAGGGGTACACCGGGGAGCTGTTTTTT CASSFSPGQGYTGELFF TRBD1 TRBV11-2 many TRBJ2-2 17
TGTGCCAGCAGTTACTCCGGCCTTGGGTTAAGAGGGAACACTGAAGCTTTCTTT CASSYSGLGLRGNTEAFF NA TRBV6-2/TRBV6-3 many TRBJ1-1 18
TGTGCCAGCGGACCGCGGGACCGCCCATTGGCCGAGACCCAGTACTTC CASGPRDRPLAETQYF NA TRBV6-5 many TRBJ2-5 16
TGTGCCAGCAGTTCGGACCCGGTTGCCTACGAGCAGTACTTC CASSSDPVAYEQYF NA TRBV28 many TRBJ2-7 14
TGTGCCAGCAGTTTAGGGGTGGGGCAGCCCCAGCATTTT CASSLGVGQPQHF NA TRBV12-3/TRBV12-4 many TRBJ1-5 13
TGTGCCAGCAGCCCCGGCAGGGCAGGAAACACTGAAGCTTTCTTT CASSPGRAGNTEAFF NA TRBV6-5 many TRBJ1-1 15
TGTGCCAGCAGTTTCGGAGGGCCGAACACTGAAGCTTTCTTT CASSFGGPNTEAFF NA TRBV28 few TRBJ1-1 14
TGTGCCAGCAGAGAAGCGGGACGGTCCTACGAGCAGTACTTC CASREAGRSYEQYF TRBD2 TRBV12-3/TRBV12-4 many TRBJ2-7 14
TGTGCCAGCAGCGCCTTTGGGGGAATGGAGACCCAGTACTTC CASSAFGGMETQYF NA TRBV9 many TRBJ2-5 14
TGTGCCACCAGCCTCGGAGGCCAAGAGACCCAGTACTTC CATSLGGQETQYF NA TRBV24-1 many TRBJ2-5 13
TGTGCCAGCAGCACCGGACAGGGTGGGAATCAGCCCCAGCATTTT CASSTGQGGNQPQHF TRBD1 TRBV9 many TRBJ1-5 15
TGTGCCAGCAGCGACCCCGGGACCGCATCCGCACTGAACACTGAAGCTTTCTTT CASSDPGTASALNTEAFF NA TRBV7-8 NA TRBJ1-1 18
TGTGCCAGCAGTGCAAGGGCGACAGTCTATGGCTACACCTTC CASSARATVYGYTF NA TRBV6-1 many TRBJ1-2 14
TGTGCCTGGAGTGTACAAAAGGACACCATATATTTT CAWSVQKDTIYF NA TRBV30 many TRBJ1-3 12
TGCAGTGCTAGAGTTGGACTAGCCAACGAGCAGTACTTC CSARVGLANEQYF TRBD2 TRBV20-1 NA TRBJ2-7 13
TGCGCCAGCAGCTTGACAGGGGCCGGACAAGAGACCCAGTACTTC CASSLTGAGQETQYF TRBD1 TRBV5-1 many TRBJ2-5 15
TGTGCCTGGAGTGTACATCTAGGGGATGGCTACACCTTC CAWSVHLGDGYTF NA TRBV30 many TRBJ1-2 13
TGTGCCAGCAGGTCGGACAGTCTTAACACTGAAGCTTTCTTT CASRSDSLNTEAFF NA TRBV28 NA TRBJ1-1 14
TGTGCCAGCAGCACAATCACCGGGATTGATACCTATGGCTACACCTTC CASSTITGIDTYGYTF NA TRBV7-3 few TRBJ1-2 16
TGTGCCAGCAGTTACACCGACAGGGGCTATGGCTACACCTTC CASSYTDRGYGYTF TRBD1 TRBV6-5 NA TRBJ1-2 14
TGTGCCAGCAGTGAAGCTTGGGACAGCCAAAACACTGAAGCTTTCTTT CASSEAWDSQNTEAFF TRBD1 TRBV6-1 NA TRBJ1-1 16
TGTGCCAGCAGCTTAATAGCGGGAGGAGTGCAGTACTTC CASSLIAGGVQYF TRBD2 TRBV7-6 many TRBJ2-7 13
TGTGCCACCAGCCGTCACAGGGGGCCGAACACCGGGGAGCTGTTTTTT CATSRHRGPNTGELFF TRBD1 TRBV24-1 many TRBJ2-2 16